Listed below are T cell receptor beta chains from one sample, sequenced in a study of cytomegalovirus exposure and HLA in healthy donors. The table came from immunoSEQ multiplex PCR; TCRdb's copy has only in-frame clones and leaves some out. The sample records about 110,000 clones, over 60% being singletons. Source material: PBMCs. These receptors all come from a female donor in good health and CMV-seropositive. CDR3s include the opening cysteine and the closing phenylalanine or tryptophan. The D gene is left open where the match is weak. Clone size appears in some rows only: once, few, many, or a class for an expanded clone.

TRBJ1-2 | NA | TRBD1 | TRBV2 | TGTGCCAGCAGATCTGACCCTCCGGGACAGGGAGGCTACACCTTC | CASRSDPPGQGGYTF
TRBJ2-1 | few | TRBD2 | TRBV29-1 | TGCAGCGTCGTACTAGCGAATGAGCAGTTCTTC | CSVVLANEQFF
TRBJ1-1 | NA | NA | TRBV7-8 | TGTGCCAGCAGCCGAGGAGCCGATATCCGGGAGACTGAAGCTTTCTTT | CASSRGADIRETEAFF
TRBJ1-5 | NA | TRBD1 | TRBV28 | TGTGCCAGCAGGCAGACAGGGTGGAATCAGCCCCAGCATTTT | CASRQTGWNQPQHF
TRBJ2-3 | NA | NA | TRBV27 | TGTGCCAGCAGTTTTTCAGGGGATACGCAGTATTTT | CASSFSGDTQYF
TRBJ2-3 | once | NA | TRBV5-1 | TGCGCCTCCCATCGAGCCGATGGTTCGGATACGCAGTATTTT | CASHRADGSDTQYF
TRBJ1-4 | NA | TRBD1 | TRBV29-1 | TGCAGCATTAGACAGGGAGCTAATGAAAAACTGTTTTTT | CSIRQGANEKLFF
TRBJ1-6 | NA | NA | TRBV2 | TGTGCCAGCCACAACGGGGGGCGGAATTCACCCCTCCACTTT | CASHNGGRNSPLHF
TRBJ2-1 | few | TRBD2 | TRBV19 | TGTGCCAGTAGTACCCCCGGGACTAGCGGGAGCGATGAGCAGTTCTTC | CASSTPGTSGSDEQFF
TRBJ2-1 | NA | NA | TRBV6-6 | TGTGCCAGCAGTTCAGGATACAATGAGCAGTTCTTC | CASSSGYNEQFF
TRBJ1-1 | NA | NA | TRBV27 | TGTGCCAGCAGTTTAGGATCAGCCCCCAGGATCGCTTTCTTT | CASSLGSAPRIAFF
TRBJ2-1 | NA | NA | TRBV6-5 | TGTGCCAGCAGTTACTCGATGCGGGCTAGTGAGCAGTTCTTC | CASSYSMRASEQFF
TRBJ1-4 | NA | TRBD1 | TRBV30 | TGTGCCTATTCGGGACAGCCGGTTGAAAAACTGTTTTTT | CAYSGQPVEKLFF